Each of the 15 T cell receptor beta chains below was sequenced from the same sample in a study of blood T cell repertoires in COVID-19. Method: immunoSEQ multiplex PCR; TCRdb's copy keeps in-frame clones and lacks some. The table lists 65,000 or so clones, about 80% of them singletons. The sequencing sample was made of peripheral blood. The origin of the receptors is a man aged 55 to 70 with acute or convalescent COVID-19.

The chain uses TRBV19 and TRBJ1-2; D gene unclear. The CDR3 spans 13 residues. Germline V gene sequence: CDR1 LNHDA, CDR2 SQIVND (reference sequence). Trimming took 3 bases from V and 8 from J, leaving 13 bases between them. The DNA of the CDR3 is TGTGCCAGTAGTATCAGAGGGTCGGAAGGCTACACCTTC. It encodes CASSIRGSEGYTF.

The rearrangement uses TRBV2 and TRBJ2-2, with 7 bases aligning to TRBD2. The ends lost 8 bases at V and 3 bases at J; junction bases unmatched: 6. CDR3 size: 14 residues. Germline V gene sequence: CDR1 SNHLY, CDR2 FYNNEI. This CDR3 is CASCVGGDTGELFF. In nucleotides, the CDR3 is TGTGCCAGCTGTGTGGGGGGGGACACCGGGGAGCTGTTTTTT.

The genes are TRBV19 and TRBJ1-2; unclear D gene. Germline values: CDR1 LNHDA, CDR2 SQIVND (reference sequence). This CDR3 has 11 amino acids. Deletions cut 6 bases from V and 7 bases from J, with 9 bases between. The CDR3 bases are TGTGCCAGTAGAGCCGATCGTGGCTACACCTTC. Translation gives CASRADRGYTF.

The J gene is TRBJ1-2, the V gene TRBV6-5; a weak D match, TRBD1 (6 bases). Germline CDR1 reads MNHEY; CDR2 reads SVGAGI. V shed 6 bases and J shed 9 bases, with 14 bases lying between them. CDR3 length: 12 residues. The CDR3 protein is CASRSTGFRYTF. CDR3 DNA: TGTGCCAGCAGGTCTACAGGGTTTCGCTACACCTTC.

The chain joins TRBV25-1 to TRBJ1-5; tentatively, D is TRBD1 (6 bases). V gave up 4 bases and J gave up 6 bases, with 13 bases separating them. Germline lookup yields CDR1 MGHDK and CDR2 SYGVNS. CDR3 length: 14 amino acids. The CDR3 loop is CASSATGIAQPQHF. The CDR3 DNA is TGTGCCAGCAGTGCTACAGGGATAGCTCAGCCCCAGCATTTT.

The chain joins TRBV25-1 to TRBJ1-2; D perhaps matches TRBD1 (6 bases). V was clipped by 5 bases and J by 0 bases, with 10 bases between them. Germline CDR1 is MGHDK and CDR2 is SYGVNS. This CDR3 contains 14 residues. The chain's CDR3 is CASSLGGANYGYTF. CDR3 sequence (DNA): TGTGCCAGCAGTTTAGGGGGAGCTAACTATGGCTACACCTTC.

The chain has TRBV6-5 and TRBJ1-2; D unclear. V was shortened by 8 bases and J by 0 bases, with 13 bases between the two germline ends. This CDR3 region has 14 residues. Germline CDR1 reads MNHEY; CDR2 reads SVGAGI. CDR3 loop: CASVPTYPNYGYTF. CDR3 in DNA: TGTGCCAGCGTGCCTACGTATCCTAACTATGGCTACACCTTC.

The V and J genes are TRBV19 and TRBJ2-3, with D perhaps matching TRBD1 (5 bases). V lost 5 bases and J 2 bases, leaving 14 bases between the germline ends. Germline lookup yields CDR1 LNHDA and CDR2 SQIVND (reference sequence). The CDR3 sequence is 15 residues long. The CDR3 DNA reads as TGTGCCAGTAGTCCGACAGTCCTAAACACAGATACGCAGTATTTT. Its protein product is CASSPTVLNTDTQYF.

This clone has just one count. The chain combines TRBV12-5 with TRBJ2-2; possible D gene TRBD1, 6 bases. Trimming took 6 bases from V and 0 from J, leaving 17 bases between them. The CDR3 consists of 17 residues. The germline gives CDR1 LGHNT, CDR2 FRNRAP. The CDR3 region is CASGSGYGQTNTGELFF. In DNA form, the CDR3 reads TGTGCTAGTGGCTCCGGCTACGGACAGACGAACACCGGGGAGCTGTTTTTT.

This chain joins TRBV10-2 and TRBJ1-1; D is perhaps TRBD1 (6 bases). From germline, CDR1 is WSHSY and CDR2 SAAADI. Trimming took off 6 bases at V and 2 bases at J, with 10 bases between the two ends. The CDR3 contains 13 residues. This CDR3 reads CASRRQVNTEAFF. CDR3 nucleotides: TGCGCCAGCAGAAGACAGGTTAACACTGAAGCTTTCTTT.

The V and J genes are TRBV7-2 and TRBJ1-2, with 11 nucleotides matching TRBD1. The V and J ends lost 5 bases and 4 bases, in that order; junction bases with no gene match: 6. The CDR3 has 15 amino acids. Germline CDR1 reads SGHTA; CDR2 reads FQGNSA. The CDR3 nucleotides read TGTGCCAGCAGCGCCCTCGGGACAGGGGGCTATGGCTACACCTTC. Encoded protein: CASSALGTGGYGYTF.

The chain couples TRBV12-3 or TRBV12-4 to TRBJ1-1; no definite D call. There are 13 residues in the CDR3. Between the trimmed V and J ends, which lost 3 bases and 1 base, there was a span of 6 bases. CDR3: CASSFRENTEAFF. As DNA, the CDR3 is TGTGCCAGCAGTTTCCGGGAGAACACTGAAGCTTTCTTT.

The rearrangement links TRBV7-3 to TRBJ2-3; TRBD2 is a possible D gene (6 bases). This CDR3 has 11 residues. Looked up from germline, CDR1 is SGHTA and CDR2 is FQGTGA. V shed 8 bases and J shed 6 bases, with 9 bases lying between them. CDR3 region: CASGLADTQYF. The DNA for the CDR3 is TGTGCCAGCGGGCTAGCGGATACGCAGTATTTT. The complete variable domain, with remaining parts taken from reference TRBV7-3 and TRBJ2-3, reads GAGVSQTPSNKVTEKGKYVELRCDPISGHTALYWYRQSLGQGPEFLIYFQGTGAADDSGLPNDRFFAVRPEGSVSTLKIQRTERGDSAVYLCASGLADTQYFGPGTRLTVL.

This clone was seen only once. The chain is built from TRBV5-6 and TRBJ1-5; D is unclear. CDR1 and CDR2 from the germline V gene are SGHDT and YYEEEE. This CDR3 spans 14 amino acids. V was pared by 0 bases and J by 2 bases, with 6 bases between. As DNA, the CDR3 is TGTGCCAGCAGCTTGGGAGATGGCAATCAGCCCCAGCATTTT. Encoded protein: CASSLGDGNQPQHF.

The chain carries TRBV27 and TRBJ1-1; 8 bases map to TRBD1. V gave up 5 bases and J gave up 1 base; unmatched junction bases: 9. Germline V gene sequence: CDR1 MNHEY, CDR2 SMNVEV (reference sequence). CDR3 length: 16 residues. This CDR3 is CASSPSQGAWNTEAFF. CDR3 in DNA: TGTGCCAGCAGTCCATCCCAGGGGGCATGGAACACTGAAGCTTTCTTT.